This T cell receptor beta chain came from a study of blood T cell repertoires in COVID-19. Whole-study context: Sites across the United States, Italy and Spain contributed samples from acute and convalescent COVID-19. PBMCs, B-cell-depleted T cells, or T cells were the source of the cDNA or gDNA that made up the material.

This CDR3 has 16 amino acids. V lost 4 bases and J lost 1, with 14 bases in between. Looked up from germline, CDR1 is SGHRS and CDR2 is YFSETQ. Data came from immunoSEQ multiplex PCR; TCRdb stores just in-frame clones and leaves some out. The sample includes tens of thousands of clones, over 75% seen only once; the top ten take roughly an eighth. The source of this sequence is a human donor in a cohort sampled during active COVID-19. The chain is built from TRBV5-1 and TRBJ2-2; a possible D gene is TRBD2 (6 bases). The sample consisted of peripheral blood. The CDR3 region has the DNA TGCGCCAGCAGCCCCGGGCGGGGAGGGAACACCGGGGAGCTGTTTTTT. As protein: CASSPGRGGNTGELFF. The full variable domain, with the rest looked up from reference TRBV5-1 and TRBJ2-2, is KAGVTQTPRYLIKTRGQQVTLSCSPISGHRSVSWYQQTPGQGLQFLFEYFSETQRNKGNFPGRFSGRQFSNSRSEMNVSTLELGDSALYLCASSPGRGGNTGELFFGEGSRLTVL.